The present T cell receptor beta chain was sequenced within a study of blood T cells in healthy people across ages (dated by TCRdb to about 2015). Looking at the study overall: In model experiments, template switching captured roughly one uniquely barcoded TCR beta cDNA molecule for every two T cells. Four age groups were formed from the donors: young (average approximately 15 years), middle-aged (more than 35), aged (more than 55) and long-lived (less than 85). Donors of different ages were randomly distributed across sequencing lanes to avoid experimental bias. To track age-related changes in TCR beta repertoire diversity, the study relied on deep sequencing normalized with unique cDNA molecular identifiers. The study analyzed two additional independent replicas of 1 million unique cDNA reads from the same blood draw for two donors, one aged 18 to 29 and one aged 80 or older.

The donors were a few dozen Caucasian individuals from Russia, aged roughly 6 to 100 years, who were systemically healthy. Roughly 9 milliliters of peripheral blood were drawn from each donor into EDTA-treated Vacutainer tubes. Ficoll-Paque density-gradient centrifugation was used to isolate PBMCs, with at least 6.5 million obtained per sample. Total RNA, at least 6 micrograms per sample, was extracted from PBMCs with Trizol reagent. The percentages of naive CD45RAhigh/CD27high T cells were determined by flow cytometry on a PBMC aliquot from every donor. In its sample, this clonotype was seen a few times. Its antigen is currently not known. No much larger clone exists at a distance of one base, and base qualities are not known. Via the germline V gene, CDR1 is SGHRS and CDR2 YFSETQ. V is clipped by 3 bases and J by 0 bases, and the sequence between their germline boundaries is 17 bases long. The CDR3 sequence holds 17 residues, the cysteine and phenylalanine included. Of all the DNA, just the CDR3 is kept, 51 bases in frame from base 1.

The library was made by 5' RACE. The sequencer listed for this sample is Illumina HiSeq 2500. A second PCR of roughly 7 to 12 cycles was performed with a sample-barcoded 5' primer and a J-beta primer mix. A template-switch 5' adaptor carrying 12 random nucleotides introduced a unique molecular identifier onto each TCR beta cDNA molecule. At least 3 million CDR3-containing paired-end reads were obtained from each sample. First-strand cDNA was synthesized from all RNA with the Mint cDNA synthesis kit, primed by a TRBC-specific oligonucleotide. After uracil-DNA glycosylase treatment, a first 18-cycle PCR used universal primers M1SS and BC2_uni_R on all cDNA. Turning to the authors' computational methods: Normalization of each sample was performed by random selection of 1 million high-quality reads, each carrying a distinct molecular identifier. Instead of being binned into consensus sequences, reads that shared molecular identifiers were thrown out. MiTCR, with a Q25 quality threshold and the strictest error-elimination algorithm, was used for CDR3 identification, clonotype clustering and error correction. A nonparametric unseen species model using Euler transformation provided a lower-bound estimate of total TCR beta diversity. The public sequencing data were trimmed at Q25 with fastp and processed into clonotypes with MiXCR by TCRdb, which kept only in-frame beta chains. Rows with one shared CDR3 protein collapse into an entry with the most common genes and DNA. TCRdb, not the authors, supplied the V and J calls. For this sample the table gives approximately 1,000,000 distinct CDR3 sequences, of which 35% to 45% were detected only once. About 12% of the sample comes from the top ten.

The research as a whole found: Bulk unsorted PBMC profiling prevented conclusive comparison of naive and antigen-experienced compartments. Estimates of total diversity based on one million sequenced T cells were regarded as lower bounds and as underestimates. Because the CMV infection status of the donors was unknown, age-related changes in expanded clonotypes may potentially have been confounded. As age increased, observed TCR beta diversity per million T cells dropped in a roughly linear way, and a significant reduction was already evident by age about 40. Compared with the aged group, the long-lived group had more naive CD4+ T cells, fewer expanded clones and increased TCR diversity, suggesting age selection. A strong correlation was found between observed TCR beta diversity and the percentage of naive T cells measured by flow cytometry.

The receptor chain draws on TRBV5-1 and TRBJ2-3, and the D gene may be TRBD1, 5 bases matching. The receptor was derived from a man in his late teens or twenties in good health. Sequencing was performed on blood. The CDR3 loop reads CASSSTSPGSSTDTQYF. The bases read TGCGCCAGCAGCTCCACGAGTCCAGGGTCTAGCACAGATACGCAGTATTTT. The CDR3 plus the reference TRBV5-1 and TRBJ2-3 genes for the other parts give the full variable domain: KAGVTQTPRYLIKTRGQQVTLSCSPISGHRSVSWYQQTPGQGLQFLFEYFSETQRNKGNFPGRFSGRQFSNSRSEMNVSTLELGDSALYLCASSSTSPGSSTDTQYFGPGTRLTVL.